This TCR beta chain was found in a study of T cells after posttransplantation cyclophosphamide (TCRdb year 2016). About the full investigation: The study tracked T cell repertoire reconstitution by TRB sequencing after myeloablative bone marrow transplantation using posttransplantation cyclophosphamide as GVHD prophylaxis. Because TRA and TRB clonality were tightly correlated in 9 samples, subsequent TCR analyses were focused on TRB only. Samples from 30 to 40 PTCy-treated patients and under 20 related bone marrow donors of those patients were subjected to antigen receptor sequencing. TRB sequencing was performed on blood from all 35 or so PTCy patients with 1-year posttransplant specimens. Public TRB sequences were queried against a database of over 3,600 sequences associated with responses to pathogens, tumor antigens, self-antigens and alloantigens. In 3 patients, TRB sequencing was also performed on up to roughly 3 more blood samples taken 2 to 5.2 years after transplant, and in a handful of patients, pretransplant blood was also TRB-sequenced. The paper as a whole reports these results and caveats: Across 45 patients, TRB clonality was highly associated with recipient CMV seropositivity and CMV reactivation, and PTCy diversity was similar to diversity in CNI/methotrexate controls. The TRB repertoires of T cells infiltrating skin or the GI tract showed only limited overlap with the TRB repertoires found in blood. At 1-2 months, donor-recipient similarity was low but rose over the first year, and the later blood repertoires were often dominated by donor CD8+ memory clones.

The control cohort was approximately ten patients given myeloablative marrow transplants with methotrexate plus a calcineurin inhibitor, sampled 1 year after transplant. Mononuclear cells from peripheral blood and bone marrow were separated by Ficoll-Hypaque density centrifugation and then cryopreserved. The sample holds a few counts of this clone. Its antigen is not yet known. No much larger clone is present one base from it, and per-base qualities are unavailable. Genomic DNA was the input for TRB sequencing, which was run either with the immunoSEQ assay at survey resolution or with the hsTCRB kit. The paper's data handling went like this. The immunoSEQ software handled initial read processing, and the LymphoSeq R package was used for repertoire analyses. Clonality was calculated as 1 minus normalized Shannon entropy, and the Gini coefficient was also calculated for each TRB dataset. Phenotypes of unsorted samples were inferred by mapping TRB sequences from sorted subsets of the recipient or donor onto unsorted samples of the same recipient. This immuneACCESS table, as held by TCRdb, lists in-frame sequences with V and J called but not all clones. Of the missing ones, under half trace to an unresolved V gene in checked studies; the others have no known cause. Clonal size and the V and J genes are those of that table, whereas D and trimming came from the DNA. Here the sample has around 17,000 clones; 85% occur a single time. Clones ranked in the top ten supply roughly 28% of the sample.

In the germline V gene (reference sequence), CDR1 corresponds to LNHDA and CDR2 to SQIVND. The CDR3 goes from the cysteine to the phenylalanine over 10 residues. Only CDR3 DNA is held: 30 bases, read in frame from base 1. Relative to germline, V is 8 bases shorter and J is 6 bases shorter, with 7 bases between their ends. The sequence joins TRBV19 to TRBJ1-2, with the identity of the D gene unclear. The starting material was PBMCs, obtained after allogeneic stem cell transplant with calcineurin inhibitor and methotrexate. This clonotype was sampled from a female patient aged 18 to 30 who received an allogeneic stem cell transplant from an unrelated donor, was CMV-positive, and had acute and chronic GVHD. Post transplant, some T cells may arise from the graft donor. The CDR3 region: CASGSHGYTF. The sequenced DNA: TGTGCCAGTGGCAGTCATGGCTACACCTTC.